This T cell receptor beta chain was captured by sequencing in a study of blood T cell repertoires in COVID-19. Across the whole study: Samples came from the United States, Italy and Spain, spanning acute and convalescent COVID-19. T cells, B-cell-depleted T cells, or PBMCs provided the cDNA or gDNA that served as material.

Per the study methods: By means of reference gene primer amplification, nucleated cell counts were estimated. The repertoire was sequenced with immunoSEQ multiplex PCR; TCRdb's copy has only in-frame clones and lacks some. That table is the source of V, J and clone size, and D and trimming were worked out from the DNA. The sample records a few hundred thousand clones, around 86% being singletons. The CDR3 totals 14 residues. The germline CDR1 and CDR2 sequences are SGHAT and FQNNGV. Trimming removed 1 base at V and 7 bases at J, with 10 bases between. The chain combines TRBV11-2 with TRBJ2-2; D not certain. The clonotype was recovered from a man in his forties who had recovered from COVID-19. The sequencing input was peripheral blood. The CDR3 region is CASSLAELVGELFF. The CDR3 DNA is TGTGCCAGCAGCTTAGCGGAGTTAGTCGGGGAGCTGTTTTTT. Based on the CDR3 plus reference TRBV11-2 and TRBJ2-2, the full variable domain is EAGVAQSPRYKIIEKRQSVAFWCNPISGHATLYWYQQILGQGPKLLIQFQNNGVVDDSQLPKDRFSAERLKGVDSTLKIQPAKLEDSAVYLCASSLAELVGELFFGEGSRLTVL.